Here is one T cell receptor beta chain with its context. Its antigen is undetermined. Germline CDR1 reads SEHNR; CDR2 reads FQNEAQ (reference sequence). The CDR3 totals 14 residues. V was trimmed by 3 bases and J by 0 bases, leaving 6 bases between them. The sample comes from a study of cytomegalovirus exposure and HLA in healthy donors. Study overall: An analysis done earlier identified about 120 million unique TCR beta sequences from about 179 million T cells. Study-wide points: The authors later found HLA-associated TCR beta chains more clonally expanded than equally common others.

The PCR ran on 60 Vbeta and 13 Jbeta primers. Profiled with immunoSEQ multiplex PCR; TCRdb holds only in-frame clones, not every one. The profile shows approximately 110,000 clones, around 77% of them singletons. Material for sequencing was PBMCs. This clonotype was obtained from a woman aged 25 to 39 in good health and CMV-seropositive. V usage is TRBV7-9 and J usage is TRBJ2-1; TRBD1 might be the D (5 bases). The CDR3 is CASSFDSSYNEQFF. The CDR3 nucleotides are TGTGCCAGCAGCTTCGACAGCTCCTACAATGAGCAGTTCTTC.